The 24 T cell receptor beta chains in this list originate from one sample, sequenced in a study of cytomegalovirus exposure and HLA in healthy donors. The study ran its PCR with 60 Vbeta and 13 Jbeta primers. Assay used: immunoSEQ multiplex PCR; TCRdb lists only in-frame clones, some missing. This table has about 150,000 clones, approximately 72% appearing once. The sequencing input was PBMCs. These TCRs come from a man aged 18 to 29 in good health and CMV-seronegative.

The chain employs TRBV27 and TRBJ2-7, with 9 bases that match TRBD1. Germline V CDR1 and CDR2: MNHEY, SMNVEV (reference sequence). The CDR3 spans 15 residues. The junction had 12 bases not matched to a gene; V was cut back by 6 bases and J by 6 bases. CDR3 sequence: CASSHLRDRVGEQYF. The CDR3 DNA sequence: TGTGCCAGCAGCCACTTAAGGGACAGGGTTGGCGAGCAGTACTTC.

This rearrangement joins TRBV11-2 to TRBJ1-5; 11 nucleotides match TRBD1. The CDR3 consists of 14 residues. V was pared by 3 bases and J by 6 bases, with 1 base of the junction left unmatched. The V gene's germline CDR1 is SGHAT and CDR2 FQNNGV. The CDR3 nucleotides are TGTGCCAGCAGCTTCGGGACAGGGGGTCAGCCCCAGCATTTT. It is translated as CASSFGTGGQPQHF.

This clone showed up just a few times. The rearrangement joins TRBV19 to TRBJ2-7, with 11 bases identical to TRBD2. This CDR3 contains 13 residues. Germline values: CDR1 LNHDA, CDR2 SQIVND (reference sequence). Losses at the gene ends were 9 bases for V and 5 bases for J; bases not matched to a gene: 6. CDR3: CASTSGSWDEQYF. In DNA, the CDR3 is TGTGCCAGCACTAGCGGGAGTTGGGACGAGCAGTACTTC.

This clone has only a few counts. The CDR3 DNA reads as TGTGCCAGCAGCTTAATGGACAGGGGGATCGGTGGCTACACCTTC. As protein: CASSLMDRGIGGYTF. V gene TRBV11-2 combines with J gene TRBJ1-2; 10 bases line up with TRBD1. Germline V gene lookup returns CDR1 SGHAT and CDR2 FQNNGV. The CDR3 contains 15 residues. Trimming took 2 bases from V and 7 from J; bases not matched to a gene: 7. Full variable domain (rest looked up from reference TRBV11-2 and TRBJ1-2): EAGVAQSPRYKIIEKRQSVAFWCNPISGHATLYWYQQILGQGPKLLIQFQNNGVVDDSQLPKDRFSAERLKGVDSTLKIQPAKLEDSAVYLCASSLMDRGIGGYTFGSGTRLTVV.

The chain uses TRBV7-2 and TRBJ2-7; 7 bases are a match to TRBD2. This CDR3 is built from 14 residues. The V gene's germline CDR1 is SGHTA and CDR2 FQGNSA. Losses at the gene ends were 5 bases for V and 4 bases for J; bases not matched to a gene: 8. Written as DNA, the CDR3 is TGTGCCAGCAGCCAAACTGGCGGGAGATACGAGCAGTACTTC. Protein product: CASSQTGGRYEQYF.

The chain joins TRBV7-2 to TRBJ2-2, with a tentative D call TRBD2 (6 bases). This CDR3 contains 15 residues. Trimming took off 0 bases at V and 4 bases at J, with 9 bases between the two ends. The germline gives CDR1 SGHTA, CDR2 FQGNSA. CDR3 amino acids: CASSLAISGTGELFF. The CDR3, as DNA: TGTGCCAGCAGCTTAGCGATTAGCGGCACCGGGGAGCTGTTTTTT.

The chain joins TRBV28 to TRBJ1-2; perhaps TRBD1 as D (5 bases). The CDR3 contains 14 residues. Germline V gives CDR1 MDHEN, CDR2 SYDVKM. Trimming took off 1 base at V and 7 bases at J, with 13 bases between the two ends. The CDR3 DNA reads TGTGCCAGCAGTTTATCCCGGGGGTGGGGTGGCTACACCTTC. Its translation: CASSLSRGWGGYTF.

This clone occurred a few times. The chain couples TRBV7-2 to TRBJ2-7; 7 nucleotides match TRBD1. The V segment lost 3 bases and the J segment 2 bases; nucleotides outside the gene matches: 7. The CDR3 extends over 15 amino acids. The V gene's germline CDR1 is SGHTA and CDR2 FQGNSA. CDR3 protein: CASSFDRQGPYEQYF. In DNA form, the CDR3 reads TGTGCCAGCAGCTTCGACAGACAGGGACCCTACGAGCAGTACTTC.

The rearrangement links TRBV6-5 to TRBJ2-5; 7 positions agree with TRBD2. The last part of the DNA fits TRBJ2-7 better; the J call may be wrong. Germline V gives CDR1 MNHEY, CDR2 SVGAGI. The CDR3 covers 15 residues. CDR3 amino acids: CASNKRGRNSYEQYF. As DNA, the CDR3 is TGTGCCAGCAACAAGCGGGGCAGAAACTCCTACGAGCAGTACTTC.

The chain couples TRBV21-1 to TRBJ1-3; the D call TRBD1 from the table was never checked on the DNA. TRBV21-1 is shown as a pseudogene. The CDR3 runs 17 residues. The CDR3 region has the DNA TGTGCCAGCAGCACTCAGAGGACAGGAGAAACTGGAAACACCATATATTTT. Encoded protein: CASSTQRTGETGNTIYF.

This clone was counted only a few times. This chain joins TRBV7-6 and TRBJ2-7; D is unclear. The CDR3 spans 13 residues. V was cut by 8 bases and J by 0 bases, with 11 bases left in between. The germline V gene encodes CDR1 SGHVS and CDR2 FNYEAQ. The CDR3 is CASPENSSYEQYF. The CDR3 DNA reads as TGTGCCAGCCCCGAGAACAGCTCCTACGAGCAGTACTTC.

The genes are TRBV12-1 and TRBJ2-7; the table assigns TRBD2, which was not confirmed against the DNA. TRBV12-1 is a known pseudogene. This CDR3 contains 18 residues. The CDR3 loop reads CASSFVPCAGHSDHEQYF. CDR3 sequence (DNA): TGTGCCAGCAGCTTTGTCCCCTGTGCGGGCCATTCGGACCACGAGCAGTACTTC.

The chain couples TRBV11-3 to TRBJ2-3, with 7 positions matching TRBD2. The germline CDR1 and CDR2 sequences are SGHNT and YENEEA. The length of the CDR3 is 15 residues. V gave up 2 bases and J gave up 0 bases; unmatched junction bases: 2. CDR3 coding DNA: TGTGCCAGCAGCTTACGGCGGGAGAGCACAGATACGCAGTATTTT. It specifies CASSLRRESTDTQYF.

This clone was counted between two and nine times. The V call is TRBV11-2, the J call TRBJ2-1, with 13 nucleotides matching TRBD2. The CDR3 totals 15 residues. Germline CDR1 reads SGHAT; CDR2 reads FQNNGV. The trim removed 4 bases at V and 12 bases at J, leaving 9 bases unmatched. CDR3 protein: CASSSRTSGRRLQFF. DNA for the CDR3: TGTGCCAGCAGCTCTCGGACTAGCGGGAGAAGACTGCAGTTCTTC.

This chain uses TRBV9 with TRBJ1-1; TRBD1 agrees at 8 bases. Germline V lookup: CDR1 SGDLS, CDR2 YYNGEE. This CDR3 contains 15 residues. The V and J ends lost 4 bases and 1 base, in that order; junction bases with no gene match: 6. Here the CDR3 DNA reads TGTGCCAGCAGCCCACAGACAGGGGAGAACACTGAAGCTTTCTTT. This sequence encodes CASSPQTGENTEAFF.

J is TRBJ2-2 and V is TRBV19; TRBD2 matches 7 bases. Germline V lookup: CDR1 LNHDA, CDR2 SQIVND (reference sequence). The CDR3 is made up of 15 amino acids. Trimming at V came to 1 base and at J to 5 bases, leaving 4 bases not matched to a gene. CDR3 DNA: TGTGCCAGTAGTATAGCGGGAGGAGGGACCGGGGAGCTGTTTTTT. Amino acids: CASSIAGGGTGELFF.

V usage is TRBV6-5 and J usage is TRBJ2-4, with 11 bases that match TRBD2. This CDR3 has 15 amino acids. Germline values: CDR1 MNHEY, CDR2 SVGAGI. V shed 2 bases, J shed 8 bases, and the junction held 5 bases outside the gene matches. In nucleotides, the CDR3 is TGTGCCAGCAGTTACCCAACTAGCGGGAGTCACATTCAGTACTTC. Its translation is CASSYPTSGSHIQYF.

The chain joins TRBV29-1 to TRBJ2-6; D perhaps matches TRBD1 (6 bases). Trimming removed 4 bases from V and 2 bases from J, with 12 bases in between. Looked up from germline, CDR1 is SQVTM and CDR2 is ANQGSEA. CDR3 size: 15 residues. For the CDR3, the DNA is TGCAGCGTTGGGGGGCAGCAACCTGGGGCCAACGTCCTGACTTTC. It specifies CSVGGQQPGANVLTF.

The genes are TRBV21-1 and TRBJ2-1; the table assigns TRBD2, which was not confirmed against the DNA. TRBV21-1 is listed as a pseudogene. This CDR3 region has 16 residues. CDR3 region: CASPLERRPFPHEQFF. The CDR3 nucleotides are TGTGCCAGCCCCCTTGAGCGCCGACCATTCCCCCATGAGCAGTTCTTC.

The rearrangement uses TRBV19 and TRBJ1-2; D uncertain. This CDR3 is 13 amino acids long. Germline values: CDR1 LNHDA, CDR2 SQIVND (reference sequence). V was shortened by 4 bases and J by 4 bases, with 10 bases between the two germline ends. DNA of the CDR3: TGTGCCAGTAGTAGCGTCGGGTTCTATGGCTACACCTTC. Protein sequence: CASSSVGFYGYTF.

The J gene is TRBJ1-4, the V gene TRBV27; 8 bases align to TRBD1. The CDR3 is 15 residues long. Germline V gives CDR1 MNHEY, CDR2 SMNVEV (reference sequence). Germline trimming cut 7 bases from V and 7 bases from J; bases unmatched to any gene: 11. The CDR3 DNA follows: TGTGCCAGCAATCGCAGGGGGCAGGTTGGTGAAAAACTGTTTTTT. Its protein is CASNRRGQVGEKLFF.

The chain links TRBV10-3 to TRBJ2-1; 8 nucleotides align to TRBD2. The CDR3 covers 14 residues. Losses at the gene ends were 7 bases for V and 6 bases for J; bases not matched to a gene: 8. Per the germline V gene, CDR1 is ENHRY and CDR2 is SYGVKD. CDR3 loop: CAITGAGAGNEQFF. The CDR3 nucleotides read TGTGCCATCACCGGAGCGGGAGCAGGCAATGAGCAGTTCTTC.

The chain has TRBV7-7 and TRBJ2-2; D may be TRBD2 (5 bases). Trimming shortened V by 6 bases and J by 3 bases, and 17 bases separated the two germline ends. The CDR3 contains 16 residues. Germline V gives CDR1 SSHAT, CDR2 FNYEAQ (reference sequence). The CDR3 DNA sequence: TGTGCCAGCAGAAAAAGGATTGGAGGTGACACCGGGGAGCTGTTTTTT. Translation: CASRKRIGGDTGELFF.

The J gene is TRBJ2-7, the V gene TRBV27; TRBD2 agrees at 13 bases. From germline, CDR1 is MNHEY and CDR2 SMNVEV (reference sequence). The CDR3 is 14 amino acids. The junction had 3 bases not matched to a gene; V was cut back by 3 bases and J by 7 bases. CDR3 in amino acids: CASSLGTSGIEQYF. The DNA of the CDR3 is TGTGCCAGCAGTTTGGGGACTAGCGGGATTGAGCAGTACTTC.